This T cell receptor beta chain was observed in a study of cytomegalovirus exposure and HLA in healthy donors. As for this clone: Its antigen is not known.

The PCR contained 60 Vbeta and 13 Jbeta primers. Some clones are missing from TCRdb's copy, which holds only in-frame ones; the method was immunoSEQ multiplex PCR. The table shows over 150,000 clones, with 60% to 80% occurring only once. Broader study findings: When the data were analyzed later, several of the most significant clusters appeared to be linked to common viral pathogens.

Input material: PBMCs. The sequence was obtained from a man between 45 and 60 years old in good health and CMV-seropositive.

The CDR3 sequence is CASSYTGTSGDAQYF. CDR3 in DNA: TGTGCCAGCAGCTACACCGGGACTAGCGGGGACGCGCAGTACTTC. The rearrangement joins TRBV27 to TRBJ2-7; TRBD2 agrees at 13 bases. Germline V gene sequence: CDR1 MNHEY, CDR2 SMNVEV (reference sequence). CDR3 size: 15 residues. V lost 6 bases, J lost 9 bases, and 11 bases stayed unmatched.